This T cell receptor (beta chain) comes out of a study of blood T cells in healthy people across ages. PCR was performed a second time for 7 to 11 cycles using a sample-barcoded 5' primer and a J-beta primer mix. TCRdb analysed the 5' RACE reads with MiXCR anew, one entry per CDR3 protein. The sample has more than 1,000,000 distinct CDR3 sequences, approximately 26% seen once. These data also featured in a second study, about T cells of mothers and their children.

The TCR sequence derives from a girl between 2 and 10 years old in good health. Sequenced: blood.

CDR3 in amino acids: CATSNRGRGTGELFF. The CDR3 DNA is TGTGCCACCAGCAACAGGGGGCGTGGAACCGGGGAGCTGTTTTTT. The chain is built from TRBV15 and TRBJ2-2; 9 nucleotides agree with TRBD1. The CDR3 totals 15 residues. V trimming: 4 bases; J trimming: 5 bases; junction bases outside the gene matches: 5. Germline CDR1 and CDR2: LNHNV and YYDKDF (reference sequence).